This TCR beta chain was retrieved from a study of T cell responses to AZD1222 COVID-19 vaccine. Study results and limitations: Baseline seropositivity occurred in only 5 to 7 AZD1222 recipients. Spike-specific TCR breadth and depth went up after people got two AZD1222 doses.

As for this clone: Its antigen remains unidentified.

Germline-derived CDR1 and CDR2 are SQVTM and ANQGSEA. The germline V and J ends were trimmed by 4 bases and 4 bases, with 19 bases remaining between them. This CDR3 region has 15 residues. Data came from immunoSEQ multiplex PCR; TCRdb stores just in-frame clones and leaves some out. The table has approximately 150,000 clones, more than 90% seen once. The receptor was derived from an adult in good health. The sample consisted of peripheral blood, taken on day 0 of AZD1222 vaccination. V usage is TRBV29-1 and J usage is TRBJ1-1; D perhaps matches TRBD1 (6 bases). CDR3 loop: CSVGGPRGVVTEAFF. The CDR3 nucleotides are TGCAGCGTTGGGGGGCCTCGGGGAGTAGTCACTGAAGCTTTCTTT.